This T cell receptor beta chain was documented in a study of control samples from healthy donors and cancer patients. Sequencing used immunoSEQ multiplex PCR; TCRdb keeps in-frame clones, though not all of them. The sample shows 150,000 to 170,000 clones, roughly 94% of them seen only once. The CDR3 extends over 14 amino acids. The junction had 8 bases not matched to a gene; V was cut back by 2 bases and J by 6 bases. Per germline, CDR1 GTSNPN and CDR2 SVGIG (reference sequence). The chain is built from TRBV30 and TRBJ1-1; 8 bases agree with TRBD1. This receptor was taken from a man in his forties or fifties in good health. The sequenced sample consisted of blood. Written as DNA, the CDR3 is TGTGCCTGGAGTTCACAGGGGGGTAATGCTGAAGCTTTCTTT. Translating gives CAWSSQGGNAEAFF.